The clone carrying this TCR beta chain appeared many times. Its antigen is still unknown. In TCRdb, the 5' RACE reads were re-called with MiXCR into one record per CDR3 protein. The sample has hundreds of thousands of distinct CDR3 sequences; roughly 6% are singletons. CDR3 length: 15 residues. Germline CDR1 is SNHLY and CDR2 is FYNNEI. The V and J ends lost 7 bases and 5 bases respectively, with 18 bases between them. This entry is derived from a study of identical twins. Findings and limits, study-wide: Models predicted less out-of-frame TCR alpha sharing in monozygotic twins than was found. Abundant cord blood beta clonotypes carried fewer insertions; memory repertoires showed none. Donors were not followed over many years; analysis was cross-sectional. Out-of-frame beta sequences exhibited a weaker degree of excess twin sharing.

The material sequenced was naive T cells sorted from blood. The sequence was obtained from a man aged 18 to 35 in good health. This chain joins TRBV2 and TRBJ1-5, with a tentative D call TRBD1 (5 bases). The CDR3 loop reads CASTTRSTADQPQHF. The CDR3 DNA sequence: TGTGCCAGCACCACCCGGTCGACAGCAGATCAGCCCCAGCATTTT.